The source of this TCR beta chain is a study of blood T cell dynamics during melanoma immunotherapy. About the research overall: First-line therapy was either pembrolizumab or nivolumab with ipilimumab for metastatic melanoma.

CDR1 and CDR2 (germline): SGHDN, FVKESK. The CDR3 runs 15 residues. Losses at the gene ends were 6 bases for V and 4 bases for J; bases not matched to a gene: 4. Time point meaning: week 3, after first cycle of checkpoint inhibitor. Apart from two fast progressors, RECIST 1.1 response was judged 12 weeks post-infusion. Patients with prior systemic cancer treatment, concomitant immunosuppressants, or other active malignancies were excluded. Study outcomes and limitations: It remained unknown if the driving T cell clones were melanoma-specific.

To note about this clone: The antigen is undetermined.

Using immunoSEQ multiplex PCR, the repertoire was profiled, and TCRdb retains in-frame clones only, with some absent. The table includes 10,000 to 15,000 clones, roughly 88% detected once. This sequence was found in a human donor with melanoma. The chain joins TRBV14 to TRBJ2-1; 12 bases line up with TRBD2. The input for sequencing was blood, taken from a patient treated with checkpoint blockade. The CDR3 loop reads CASSNLAGGYNEQFF. CDR3 coding DNA: TGTGCCAGCAGTAATCTAGCGGGAGGGTACAATGAGCAGTTCTTC.